This T cell receptor beta chain was captured in a study of blood T cell repertoires in COVID-19. The V gene end was trimmed by 7 bases and the J gene end by 5 bases; junction bases not matched to a gene: 10. In germline, CDR1 is SGHAT, CDR2 FQNNGV. The CDR3 is 14 residues long. Original processing methods: From reference gene primer amplification, estimates of nucleated cell counts were derived. Sequencing used immunoSEQ multiplex PCR; TCRdb keeps in-frame clones, though not all of them. The V and J calls and the clone size are those of that table, but D and trimming were determined from the DNA. The sample includes some 270,000 clones, approximately 89% seen only once; the top ten take approximately 9%.

The V call is TRBV11-2, the J call TRBJ2-7, with 8 bases identical to TRBD2. This receptor was identified in a man aged 40-49 years with active or convalescent COVID-19. Specimen: peripheral blood. The CDR3, as DNA: TGTGCCAGCACCCCCCTCGGGGGGGCCCACGAGCAGTACTTC. It encodes CASTPLGGAHEQYF.